The rows below give T cell receptor beta chains drawn from one sample of a study of blood T cells in healthy people across ages. One entry per CDR3 protein results from TCRdb running MiXCR on the 5' RACE reads. The data show around 1.7 million distinct CDR3 sequences, with roughly 27% seen just once and roughly 8% held by the top ten. Sequenced input: blood. The receptors here all came from a woman younger than 45 in good health. The CDR3 runs from the conserved cysteine through the conserved F or W. A D gene is named only where the DNA matches it firmly.

CDR3aa | v_gene | d_gene
CSAREISGELFF | TRBV20-1 | -
CSATDGSSRSYNEQFF | TRBV20-1 | -
CASSLWSNQPQHF | TRBV7-2 | -
CAGSQEKAGAEDTQYF | TRBV4-3 | TRBD2
CSVAVGTGADTQYF | TRBV29-1 | -
CSGLQGQETQYF | TRBV29-1 | -
CSARPAEAVNGELFF | TRBV29-1 | -
CSARGRGEQPQHF | TRBV20-1 | -
CANGQGNQPQHF | TRBV6-1 | TRBD1
CASSSDGRGGPDEQFF | TRBV11-2 | TRBD2
CASSSTSGGSSEQYF | TRBV7-2 | TRBD2
CASSLTRTETFF | TRBV5-1 | -
CASSYVGPNTEAFF | TRBV6-6 | -
CASSLDGTGGGPQHF | TRBV7-9 | TRBD1
CSVVVRGEAFF | TRBV29-1 | -
CASSRQGALNEQFF | TRBV18 | TRBD1
CASRQHLLPSTDTQYF | TRBV6-1 | -
CASSEQSGGANEQFF | TRBV2 | TRBD2
CASSQAPMTGKETQYF | TRBV3-1 | TRBD1
CASSYGGAGSDYNEQFF | TRBV6-2/TRBV6-3 | TRBD2
CAISDVPGLAYEQYF | TRBV10-3 | -
CASSSLVPFAEQFF | TRBV27 | -
CATSDAAEAFF | TRBV24-1 | -
CASSLVSGGADEQCF | TRBV5-1 | TRBD2
CASSQGVGKAFF | TRBV14 | -
CASSQGQTNTGELFF | TRBV4-1 | TRBD1
CASTPGGIFSEAFF | TRBV6-2/TRBV6-3 | TRBD1
CASSKIGDYGEQFF | TRBV7-2 | -
CASGPRVGEKLFF | TRBV10-2 | -
CASSPDGYDTQYF | TRBV2 | -
CASSYAGASSGANVLTF | TRBV6-5 | -
CVSSSDRGSYNEQFF | TRBV7-3 | TRBD1
CASSFRLAGNTDTQYF | TRBV5-5 | TRBD2
CASRQERREQYF | TRBV6-6 | -
CASSFLGGGLRHTF | TRBV28 | -
CSARGPRGPDTQYF | TRBV20-1 | -
CASSLGDGVAQYF | TRBV11-2 | -
CASSYVSTGVGDTQYF | TRBV6-5 | TRBD1
CASRDPPGYNEQFF | TRBV25-1 | -
CASSLELAGMDEQFF | TRBV5-1 | TRBD2
CSVDRQDQPQHF | TRBV20-1 | -
CASSQDSTPNEQFF | TRBV4-1 | -
CASSQSGLITDTQYF | TRBV4-3 | -
CASSVGEGLKTQYF | TRBV9 | -
CASSHLNGAGTSGRLAGEQYF | TRBV4-3 | TRBD2
CSVTDSSSYNEQFF | TRBV29-1 | -
CASSLQGQGFEQYF | TRBV7-9 | -
CSARWGTADTQYF | TRBV20-1 | -
CASSPTRRIEETQYF | TRBV5-1 | -
CASSVGGASGRSYNEQFF | TRBV9 | TRBD2
CASTRGLAEVYEQYF | TRBV7-2 | TRBD2
CASAKGDRGDLDTEAFF | TRBV5-1 | TRBD1
CASSSGYTSYNEQFF | TRBV5-1 | -
CASSLVSGVGEQFF | TRBV7-9 | TRBD2
CSGVEQYF | TRBV20-1 | -
CAISESTEAGYTF | TRBV10-3 | -
CSARDKRPNSWGGTQYF | TRBV20-1 | TRBD2